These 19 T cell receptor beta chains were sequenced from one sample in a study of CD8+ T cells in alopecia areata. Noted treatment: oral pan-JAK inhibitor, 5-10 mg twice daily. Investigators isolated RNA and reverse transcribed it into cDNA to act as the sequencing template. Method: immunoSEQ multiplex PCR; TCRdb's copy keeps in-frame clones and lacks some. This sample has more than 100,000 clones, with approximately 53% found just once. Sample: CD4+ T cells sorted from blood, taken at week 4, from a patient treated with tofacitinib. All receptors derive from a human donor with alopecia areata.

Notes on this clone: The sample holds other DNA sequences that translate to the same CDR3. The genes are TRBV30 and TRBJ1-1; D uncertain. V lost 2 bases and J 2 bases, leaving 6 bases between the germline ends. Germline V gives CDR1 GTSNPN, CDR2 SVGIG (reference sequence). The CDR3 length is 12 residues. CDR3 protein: CAWSRQNTEAFF. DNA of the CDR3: TGTGCCTGGAGTAGGCAAAACACTGAAGCTTTCTTT.

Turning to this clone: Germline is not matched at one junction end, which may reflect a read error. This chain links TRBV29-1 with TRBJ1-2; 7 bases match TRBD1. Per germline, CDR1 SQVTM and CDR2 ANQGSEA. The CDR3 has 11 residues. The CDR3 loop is CSGTANYGYTF. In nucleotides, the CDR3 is TGTTCCGGGACAGCAAACTATGGCTACACCTTC.

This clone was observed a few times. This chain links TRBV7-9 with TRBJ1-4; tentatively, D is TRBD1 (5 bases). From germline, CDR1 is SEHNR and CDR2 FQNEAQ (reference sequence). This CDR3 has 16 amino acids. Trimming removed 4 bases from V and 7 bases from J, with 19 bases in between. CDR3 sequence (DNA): TGTGCCAGCAGCTCAGGGCGCGACCCGAGAGGTGAAAAACTGTTTTTT. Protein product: CASSSGRDPRGEKLFF.

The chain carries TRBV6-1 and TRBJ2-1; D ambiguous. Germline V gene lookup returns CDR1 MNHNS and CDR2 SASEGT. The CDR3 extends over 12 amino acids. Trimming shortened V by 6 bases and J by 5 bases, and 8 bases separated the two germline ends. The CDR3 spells CASRVNNNEQFF. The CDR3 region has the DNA TGTGCCAGCAGGGTCAACAACAATGAGCAGTTCTTC.

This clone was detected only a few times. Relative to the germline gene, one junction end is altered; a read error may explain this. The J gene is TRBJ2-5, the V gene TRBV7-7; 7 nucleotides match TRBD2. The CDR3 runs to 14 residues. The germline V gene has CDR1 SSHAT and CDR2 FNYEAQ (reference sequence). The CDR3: CASSLAGPTETQYF. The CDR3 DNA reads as TGTGCTAGCAGCTTAGCGGGCCCGACAGAGACCCAGTACTTC.

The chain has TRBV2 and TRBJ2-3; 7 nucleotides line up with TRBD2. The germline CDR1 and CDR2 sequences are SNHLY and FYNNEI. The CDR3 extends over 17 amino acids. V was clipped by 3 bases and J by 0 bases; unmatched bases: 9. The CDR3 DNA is TGTGCCAGCAGTGAGCGGCTAGCGGCCCCCAGCACAGATACGCAGTATTTT. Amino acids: CASSERLAAPSTDTQYF.

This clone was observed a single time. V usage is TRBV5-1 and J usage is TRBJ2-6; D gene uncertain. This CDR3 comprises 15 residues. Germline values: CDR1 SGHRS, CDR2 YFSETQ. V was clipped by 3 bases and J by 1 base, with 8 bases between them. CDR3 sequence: CASSSTGSGANVLTF. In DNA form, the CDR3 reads TGCGCCAGCAGCTCCACTGGGTCTGGGGCCAACGTCCTGACTTTC.

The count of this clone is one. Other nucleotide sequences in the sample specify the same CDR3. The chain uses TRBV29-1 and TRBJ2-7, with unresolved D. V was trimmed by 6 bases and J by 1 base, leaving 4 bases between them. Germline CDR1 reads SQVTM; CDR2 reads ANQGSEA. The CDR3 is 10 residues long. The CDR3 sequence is CSVGSYEQYF. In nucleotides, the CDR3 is TGCAGCGTAGGGTCCTACGAGCAGTACTTC.

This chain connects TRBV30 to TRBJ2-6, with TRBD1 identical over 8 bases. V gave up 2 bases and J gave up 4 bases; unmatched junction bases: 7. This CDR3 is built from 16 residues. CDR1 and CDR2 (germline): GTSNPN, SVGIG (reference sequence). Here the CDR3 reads CAWSNQGARGANVLTF. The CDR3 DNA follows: TGTGCCTGGAGTAATCAGGGGGCGCGAGGGGCCAACGTCCTGACTTTC.

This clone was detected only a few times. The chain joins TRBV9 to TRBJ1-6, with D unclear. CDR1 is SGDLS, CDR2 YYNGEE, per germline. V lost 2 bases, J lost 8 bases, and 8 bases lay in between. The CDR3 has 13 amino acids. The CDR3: CASSVSEDSPLHF. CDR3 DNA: TGTGCCAGCAGCGTTAGCGAGGATTCACCCCTCCACTTT.

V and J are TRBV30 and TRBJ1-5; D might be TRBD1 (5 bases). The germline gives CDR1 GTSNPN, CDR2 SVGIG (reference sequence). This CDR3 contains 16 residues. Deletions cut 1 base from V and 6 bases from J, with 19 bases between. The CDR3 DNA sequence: TGTGCCTGGAGTGGAGGGGCAGGATTATCCAGTCAGCCCCAGCATTTT. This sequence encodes CAWSGGAGLSSQPQHF.

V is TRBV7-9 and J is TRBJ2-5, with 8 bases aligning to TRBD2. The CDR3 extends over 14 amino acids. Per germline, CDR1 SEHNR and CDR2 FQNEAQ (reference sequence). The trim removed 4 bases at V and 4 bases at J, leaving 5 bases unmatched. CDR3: CASSYGRAGETQYF. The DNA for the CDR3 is TGTGCCAGCAGCTACGGGAGGGCCGGAGAGACCCAGTACTTC. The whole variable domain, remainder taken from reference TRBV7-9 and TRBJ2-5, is DTGVSQNPRHKITKRGQNVTFRCDPISEHNRLYWYRQTLGQGPEFLTYFQNEAQLEKSRLLSDRFSAERPKGSFSTLEIQRTEQGDSAMYLCASSYGRAGETQYFGPGTRLLVL.

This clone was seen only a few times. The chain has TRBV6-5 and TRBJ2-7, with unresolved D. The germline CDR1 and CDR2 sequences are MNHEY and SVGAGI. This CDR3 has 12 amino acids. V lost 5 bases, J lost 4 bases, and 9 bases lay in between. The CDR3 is CASSPRRYEQYF. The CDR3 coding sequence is TGTGCCAGCAGTCCCAGGCGGTACGAGCAGTACTTC.

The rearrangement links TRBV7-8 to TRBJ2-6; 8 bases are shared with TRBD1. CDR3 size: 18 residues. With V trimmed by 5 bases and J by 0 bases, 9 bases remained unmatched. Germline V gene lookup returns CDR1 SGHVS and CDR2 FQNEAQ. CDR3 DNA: TGTGCCAGCAGCCTCGGGACAGGCGCCTTCTCTGGGGCCAACGTCCTGACTTTC. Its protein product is CASSLGTGAFSGANVLTF.

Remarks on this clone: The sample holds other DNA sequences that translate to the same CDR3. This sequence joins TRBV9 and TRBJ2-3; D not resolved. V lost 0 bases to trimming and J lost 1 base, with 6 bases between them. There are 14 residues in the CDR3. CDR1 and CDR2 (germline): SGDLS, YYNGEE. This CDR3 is CASSVAPGTDTQYF. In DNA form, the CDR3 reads TGTGCCAGCAGCGTAGCTCCAGGCACAGATACGCAGTATTTT.

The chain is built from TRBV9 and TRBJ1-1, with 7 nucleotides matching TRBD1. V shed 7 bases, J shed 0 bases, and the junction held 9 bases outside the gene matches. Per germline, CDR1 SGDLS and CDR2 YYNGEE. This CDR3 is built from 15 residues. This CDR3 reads CASGKTGTMNTEAFF. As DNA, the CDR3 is TGTGCCAGCGGTAAGACAGGGACCATGAACACTGAAGCTTTCTTT.

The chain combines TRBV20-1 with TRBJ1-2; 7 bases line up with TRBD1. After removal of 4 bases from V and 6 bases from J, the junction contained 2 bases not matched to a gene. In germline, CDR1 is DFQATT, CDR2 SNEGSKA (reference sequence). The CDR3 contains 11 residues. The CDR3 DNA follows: TGCAGTGCTAAGGACAGGAATGGCTACACCTTC. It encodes CSAKDRNGYTF.

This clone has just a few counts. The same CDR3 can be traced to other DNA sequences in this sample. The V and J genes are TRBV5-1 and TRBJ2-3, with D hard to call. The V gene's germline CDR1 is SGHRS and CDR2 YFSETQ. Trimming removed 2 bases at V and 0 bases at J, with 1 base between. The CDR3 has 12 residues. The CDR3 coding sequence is TGCGCCAGCAGCTTTAGCACAGATACGCAGTATTTT. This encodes CASSFSTDTQYF.

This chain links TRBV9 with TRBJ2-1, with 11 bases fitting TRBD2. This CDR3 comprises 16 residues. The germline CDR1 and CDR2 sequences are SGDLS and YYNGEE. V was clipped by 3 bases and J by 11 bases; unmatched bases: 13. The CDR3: CASSGGGLAGLKQQFF. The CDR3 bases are TGTGCCAGCAGCGGGGGTGGACTAGCGGGCTTGAAACAGCAGTTCTTC. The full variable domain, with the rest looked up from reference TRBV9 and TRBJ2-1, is DSGVTQTPKHLITATGQRVTLRCSPRSGDLSVYWYQQSLDQGLQFLIQYYNGEERAKGNILERFSAQQFPDLHSELNLSSLELGDSALYFCASSGGGLAGLKQQFFGPGTRLTVL.